The T cell receptor (beta chain) under discussion was sequenced for a study of spatial heterogeneity in lung cancer. Indicated time point: sample taken at primary tumor resection. In this sample, this clonotype turned up many times. The antigen remains undetermined. Study-wide results and limits: Higher tumor mutation counts went along with higher counts of expanded intratumoral alpha and beta TCRs.

In TCRdb, the 5' RACE reads were re-called with MiXCR into one record per CDR3 protein. The table lists 9,500 to 10,000 distinct CDR3 sequences, about 6% of them singletons, with 6% to 8.5% in the top ten. Sequenced here: lung tumor tissue, sampled at surgery. This TCR came from a female donor with early-stage non-small cell lung cancer.

The CDR3 DNA follows: TGTGCCAGCAGGCCGACAGCGGGAGTCAGGGATACGCAGTATTTT. Translated, it gives CASRPTAGVRDTQYF. V is TRBV28 and J is TRBJ2-3; 8 positions agree with TRBD2. V shed 6 bases, J shed 6 bases, and the junction held 11 bases outside the gene matches. The CDR3 covers 15 residues. CDR1 and CDR2 from the germline V gene are MDHEN and SYDVKM.